Shown below are 22 T cell receptor beta chains from a single sample sequenced in a study of blood T cell repertoires in COVID-19. TCRdb keeps only in-frame clones here, not all; method: immunoSEQ multiplex PCR. Here the sample spans hundreds of thousands of clones, 80% to 90% being singletons. The sequenced sample consisted of peripheral blood. These receptors were collected from a woman aged 55-69 years with COVID-19, enrolled during active disease.

The chain links TRBV4-1 to TRBJ1-2, with unresolved D. Trimming took 0 bases from V and 7 from J, leaving 18 bases between them. This CDR3 is built from 16 residues. CDR1 and CDR2 from the germline V gene are MGHRA and YSYEKL. The chain's CDR3 is CASSQDPGSPIGGYTF. As DNA, the CDR3 is TGCGCCAGCAGCCAAGACCCCGGGTCGCCCATCGGTGGCTACACCTTC.

The chain recombines TRBV10-3 with TRBJ1-2; D might be TRBD1 (5 bases). This CDR3 has 14 amino acids. From germline, CDR1 is ENHRY and CDR2 SYGVKD. V shed 0 bases and J shed 9 bases, with 14 bases lying between them. CDR3 amino acids: CAISESEGLARYTF. The DNA for the CDR3 is TGTGCCATCAGTGAGTCGGAGGGGTTAGCTCGCTACACCTTC.

V gene TRBV6-5 combines with J gene TRBJ1-2; the D gene is possibly TRBD1 (6 bases). The V gene lost 7 bases and the J gene lost 6 bases, with 12 bases spanning the gap. The germline V gene has CDR1 MNHEY and CDR2 SVGAGI. The CDR3 loop spans 12 amino acids. CDR3 sequence: CASTQTGDGYTF. The CDR3 nucleotides are TGTGCCAGCACCCAGACAGGAGATGGCTACACCTTC.

This sequence joins TRBV5-1 and TRBJ1-2; D not certain. CDR1 is SGHRS and CDR2 is YFSETQ in the germline V gene. V was clipped by 0 bases and J by 3 bases, with 12 bases between them. The CDR3 is made up of 15 amino acids. The CDR3 loop is CASSLAGASYYGYTF. CDR3 bases: TGCGCCAGCAGCTTGGCCGGTGCATCCTACTATGGCTACACCTTC.

This rearrangement joins TRBV3-1 (or the pseudogene TRBV3-2) to TRBJ2-5; 12 bases are shared with TRBD2. The junction had 4 bases not matched to a gene; V was cut back by 2 bases and J by 3 bases. CDR1 and CDR2 from the germline V gene are LGHDT and YNNKEL (reference sequence). CDR3 length equals 16 residues. The CDR3 loop reads CASSQIRLAGEETQYF. In DNA form, the CDR3 reads TGTGCCAGCAGCCAAATCAGACTAGCGGGGGAAGAGACCCAGTACTTC.

The chain combines TRBV30 with TRBJ1-5; maybe TRBD1 (6 bases). This CDR3 spans 17 amino acids. CDR1 GTSNPN and CDR2 SVGIG come from the germline V gene (reference sequence). Trimming cost V 2 bases and J 0 bases, with 17 bases left between them. CDR3 DNA: TGTGCCTGGAGTACTGGACAGCCTGACTATAGCAATCAGCCCCAGCATTTT. Its translation is CAWSTGQPDYSNQPQHF.

This chain joins TRBV5-6 and TRBJ2-2; 8 nucleotides agree with TRBD1. The V segment lost 2 bases and the J segment 12 bases; nucleotides outside the gene matches: 9. The CDR3 runs 14 residues. Germline CDR1 and CDR2: SGHDT and YYEEEE. CDR3 nucleotides: TGTGCCAGCAGCTTCTCAGGGGGCTGGGTGAAGCTGTTTTTT. Its translation: CASSFSGGWVKLFF.

The gene calls are TRBV3-1 (or the pseudogene TRBV3-2) and TRBJ1-4; 9 bases line up with TRBD1. CDR3 length: 19 residues. CDR1 and CDR2 (germline): LGHDT, YNNKEL (reference sequence). V was pared by 2 bases and J by 1 base, with 11 bases of the junction left unmatched. CDR3 loop: CASSQQTGGTTETNEKLFF. The CDR3 DNA sequence: TGTGCCAGCAGCCAACAAACAGGGGGCACAACTGAAACTAATGAAAAACTGTTTTTT.

The chain recombines TRBV19 with TRBJ2-7; 8 positions agree with TRBD2. V dropped 7 bases and J dropped 0; count of bases not matched to a gene: 2. The CDR3 contains 13 residues. Germline-derived CDR1 and CDR2 are LNHDA and SQIVND (reference sequence). CDR3: CASTAGDSYEQYF. DNA for the CDR3: TGTGCCAGTACAGCGGGGGACTCCTACGAGCAGTACTTC.

The rearrangement uses TRBV29-1 and TRBJ2-1, with 7 bases aligning to TRBD2. This CDR3 is built from 15 residues. Germline V gene lookup returns CDR1 SQVTM and CDR2 ANQGSEA. The J segment lost 2 bases and the V segment lost 6 bases, leaving 10 bases of the junction unmatched. The CDR3 is CSVVFGTTTYNEQFF. For the CDR3, the DNA is TGCAGCGTCGTCTTCGGGACTACTACCTACAATGAGCAGTTCTTC.

The chain is built from TRBV9 and TRBJ1-5, with a possible D match to TRBD1 (6 bases). Trimming removed 0 bases at V and 4 bases at J, with 11 bases between. Germline-derived CDR1 and CDR2 are SGDLS and YYNGEE. The CDR3 contains 15 residues. The CDR3 coding sequence is TGTGCCAGCAGCGTAGGGACAGCGGGGAATCAGCCCCAGCATTTT. As protein: CASSVGTAGNQPQHF.

The V gene is TRBV27, the J gene TRBJ1-5; 7 bases align to TRBD1. This CDR3 has 14 amino acids. After removal of 2 bases from V and 6 bases from J, the junction contained 4 bases not matched to a gene. The germline V gene encodes CDR1 MNHEY and CDR2 SMNVEV (reference sequence). The CDR3 region is CASSLRQGPQPQHF. DNA for the CDR3: TGTGCCAGCAGTTTACGACAGGGCCCTCAGCCCCAGCATTTT.

The J gene is TRBJ2-7, the V gene TRBV7-8; TRBD1 matches at 7 bases. J gave up 2 bases and V 6 bases, and 10 bases lay outside the gene matches. This CDR3 region has 15 residues. Germline V gene sequence: CDR1 SGHVS, CDR2 FQNEAQ. The DNA for the CDR3 is TGTGCCAGCAGTCTCATCGACGACAGGGCCTACGAGCAGTACTTC. Its translation is CASSLIDDRAYEQYF.

This rearrangement joins TRBV20-1 to TRBJ2-5, with D possibly being TRBD2 (7 bases). Trimming took 3 bases from V and 5 from J, leaving 13 bases between them. Germline V CDR1 and CDR2: DFQATT, SNEGSKA (reference sequence). The CDR3 sequence is 13 residues long. CDR3 residues: CSASGGGLETQYF. The CDR3 DNA is TGCAGTGCTAGTGGGGGGGGCCTCGAGACCCAGTACTTC.

The rearrangement joins TRBV30 to TRBJ1-5; TRBD1 aligns across 7 bases. The V segment lost 5 bases and the J segment 7 bases; nucleotides outside the gene matches: 8. The CDR3 loop spans 13 amino acids. Germline V gene lookup returns CDR1 GTSNPN and CDR2 SVGIG (reference sequence). The CDR3 reads CAWAWQGDQPQHF. The CDR3 DNA reads as TGTGCCTGGGCCTGGCAGGGGGACCAGCCCCAGCATTTT.

The rearrangement joins TRBV6-2 or TRBV6-3 to TRBJ2-7, with 7 bases aligning to TRBD1. V shed 2 bases and J 4 bases; nucleotides not matched to a gene: 8. Germline V CDR1 and CDR2: MNHEY, SVGEGT. This CDR3 is 15 amino acids long. CDR3 loop: CASSYAADRAYEQYF. DNA for the CDR3: TGTGCCAGCAGTTACGCTGCCGACAGGGCATACGAGCAGTACTTC.

The chain recombines TRBV5-4 with TRBJ2-7, with TRBD2 matching over 11 bases. CDR1 SGHNT and CDR2 YYREEE come from the germline V gene (reference sequence). Trimming cost V 5 bases and J 5 bases; bases outside gene matches: 6. The CDR3 sequence is 14 residues long. CDR3 in amino acids: CASRLAGGPNEQYF. The CDR3, as DNA: TGTGCCAGCAGATTAGCGGGGGGGCCGAACGAGCAGTACTTC.

V gene TRBV6-1 combines with J gene TRBJ1-5; possible D gene TRBD1, 5 bases. CDR1 and CDR2 (germline): MNHNS, SASEGT. With 3 bases removed from V and 8 bases from J, the gap between germline ends came to 11 bases. CDR3 length equals 13 residues. The CDR3 coding sequence is TGTGCCAGCAGTGAGGCAGGGATGGAGCCCCAGCATTTT. Its protein is CASSEAGMEPQHF.

The J gene is TRBJ1-5, the V gene TRBV5-8, with 9 bases that match TRBD1. Trimming at V came to 4 bases and at J to 0 bases, leaving 5 bases not matched to a gene. The length of the CDR3 is 16 residues. Germline loops: CDR1 SGHTS, CDR2 YDEGEE. In nucleotides, the CDR3 is TGTGCCAGCAGCGGGGACAGGGCCTATAGCAATCAGCCCCAGCATTTT. Translation: CASSGDRAYSNQPQHF. Drawing the rest from reference TRBV5-8 and TRBJ1-5, the complete variable domain is EAGVTQSPTHLIKTRGQQATLRCSPISGHTSVYWYQQALGLGLQFLLWYDEGEERNRGNFPPRFSGRQFPNYSSELNVNALELEDSALYLCASSGDRAYSNQPQHFGDGTRLSIL.

The chain employs TRBV6-5 and TRBJ2-5; 11 bases map to TRBD1. V dropped 4 bases and J dropped 5; count of bases not matched to a gene: 6. This CDR3 spans 15 amino acids. CDR1 and CDR2 (germline): MNHEY, SVGAGI. This chain's CDR3 is CASSLGQGAGETQYF. The CDR3 DNA is TGTGCCAGCAGTTTAGGACAGGGGGCTGGGGAGACCCAGTACTTC.

The chain has TRBV6-1 and TRBJ2-7, with TRBD1 matching over 7 bases. Germline loops: CDR1 MNHNS, CDR2 SASEGT. After removal of 2 bases from V and 3 bases from J, the junction contained 7 bases not matched to a gene. CDR3 length equals 15 residues. CDR3 amino acids: CASSERPGQSYEQYF. DNA of the CDR3: TGTGCCAGCAGTGAAAGACCGGGACAGAGCTACGAGCAGTACTTC.

In its sample, this clone was seen once. J is TRBJ2-2 and V is TRBV24-1; maybe TRBD1 (6 bases). Per the germline V gene, CDR1 is KGHDR and CDR2 is SFDVKD. The CDR3 contains 16 residues. The ends were cut back, 6 bases at V and 0 bases at J, with 13 bases in the middle. This chain's CDR3 is CATSRGRGSNTGELFF. The CDR3 region has the DNA TGTGCCACCAGTCGAGGCAGGGGTTCGAACACCGGGGAGCTGTTTTTT.